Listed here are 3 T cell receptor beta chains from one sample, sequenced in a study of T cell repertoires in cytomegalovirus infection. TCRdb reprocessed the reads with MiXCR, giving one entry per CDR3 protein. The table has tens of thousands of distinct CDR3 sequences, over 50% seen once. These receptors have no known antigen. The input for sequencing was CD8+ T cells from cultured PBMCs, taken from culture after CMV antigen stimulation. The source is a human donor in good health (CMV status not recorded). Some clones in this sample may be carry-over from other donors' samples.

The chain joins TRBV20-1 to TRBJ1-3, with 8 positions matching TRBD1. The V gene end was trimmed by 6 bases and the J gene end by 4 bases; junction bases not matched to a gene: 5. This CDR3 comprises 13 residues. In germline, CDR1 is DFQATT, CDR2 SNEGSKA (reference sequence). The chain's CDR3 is CSARDRMGNTIYF. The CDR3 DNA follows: TGCAGTGCGAGGGACAGGATGGGAAACACCATATATTTT.

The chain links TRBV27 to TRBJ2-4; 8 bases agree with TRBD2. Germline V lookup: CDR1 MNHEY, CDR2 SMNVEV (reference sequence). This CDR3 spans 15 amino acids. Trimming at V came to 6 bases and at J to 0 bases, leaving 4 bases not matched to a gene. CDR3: CASRRGGLAKNIQYF. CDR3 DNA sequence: TGTGCCAGCAGGCGCGGGGGGCTAGCCAAAAACATTCAGTACTTC.

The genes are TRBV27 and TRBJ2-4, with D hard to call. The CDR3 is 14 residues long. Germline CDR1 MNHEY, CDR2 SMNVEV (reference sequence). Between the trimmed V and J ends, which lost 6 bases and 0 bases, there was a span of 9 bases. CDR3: CASSPALAKNIQYF. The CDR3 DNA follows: TGTGCCAGCAGCCCGGCTCTAGCCAAAAACATTCAGTACTTC.